This T cell receptor beta chain was observed in a study of CD8 T cells in Susac syndrome. Findings and limits, study-wide: The number of individuals included in the study's TCR sequencing and HLA analysis was acknowledged as relatively small.

Trimming cost V 5 bases and J 0 bases, with 11 bases left between them. The germline CDR1 and CDR2 sequences are SEHNR and FQNEAQ (reference sequence). This CDR3 comprises 14 residues. From blood CD8+ and CD4+ T cells, TCR beta sequences were generated. Reverse transcription used about 0.5 to 1 ug RNA and random hexamers. TCRdb ran MiXCR on the immunoSEQ multiplex PCR reads and lists one entry per CDR3 protein. The sample includes tens of thousands of distinct CDR3 sequences, about 93% of them seen just once. Regarding this clonotype: Its antigen is undetermined.

The chain is built from TRBV7-9 and TRBJ2-7; maybe TRBD2 (7 bases). The source of this sequence is a human donor in good health. Sequenced: CD8+ T cells from PBMCs. This CDR3 reads CASSHREGSYEQYF. The CDR3 DNA sequence: TGTGCCAGCAGCCACAGGGAGGGCTCCTACGAGCAGTACTTC.